This section outlines one T cell receptor (beta chain) sequence together with its context. Antigen specificity is unknown. The repertoire was sequenced with immunoSEQ multiplex PCR; TCRdb's copy has only in-frame clones and lacks some. The table records about 170,000 clones, over 85% of them present only once. The data derive from a study of T cell responses to AZD1222 COVID-19 vaccine. Study at large: Second-dose intervals near 4 or 12 weeks were combined.

CDR3 size: 16 residues. CDR1 and CDR2 (germline): MNHEY, SMNVEV (reference sequence). V dropped 6 bases and J dropped 6 bases, with 20 bases sitting between them. Findings and caveats of the study: Repertoires were obtained solely post-peak T cell response. The study found Spike-specific TCR breadth and depth rose after two AZD1222 doses. There were mostly white British donors and more females than males, and clonal diversity was possibly underestimated.

The chain employs TRBV27 and TRBJ2-2; D tentatively fits TRBD1 or TRBD2 (5 bases each). The sequenced sample was peripheral blood, obtained on day 0 of AZD1222 vaccination. The sequence was obtained from an adult in good health. The CDR3 nucleotides read TGTGCCAGCAGGGGGTACCGGGACCACTATTCCGGGGAGCTGTTTTTT. Protein sequence: CASRGYRDHYSGELFF.